The source of this T cell receptor (beta chain) is a study of blood T cells in healthy people across ages. CDR1 is SEHNR and CDR2 is FQNEAQ in the germline V gene (reference sequence). This CDR3 has 14 amino acids. PCR was performed a second time for about 7 to 12 cycles using a sample-barcoded 5' primer and a J-beta primer mix. TCRdb reprocessed the 5' RACE reads via MiXCR and lists one record per CDR3 protein. Here the sample spans some 890,000 distinct CDR3 sequences, about 29% being singletons. Details on this clonotype: A much larger clone differs by one base, so this may be a read error.

This sample was shared with a second study, whose subject was T cells of mothers and their children. That report adds: Donors were a few healthy Caucasian mothers and their six children. Sequencing returned over 10 million TCR beta CDR3 reads per mother and about 2.9 million per child.

This rearrangement joins TRBV7-9 to TRBJ2-1, with D perhaps being TRBD1 or TRBD2 (6 bases each). The closer fit of TRBJ2-7 to the DNA end suggests the J call may be wrong. The TCR sequence derives from a woman aged 35 to 49 in good health. The sequenced sample was blood. In DNA, the CDR3 is TGTGCCAGCAGCTCCCAGGGGAGGTACAATGAGCAGTACTTC. Its translation is CASSSQGRYNEQYF.